A single sample is the source of the 29 T cell receptor beta chains below, sequenced in a study of TIL therapy for anti-PD-1-resistant metastatic lung cancer. Indicated time point: pre-treatment sample, taken before nivolumab and TIL therapy. Sequencing used immunoSEQ v3. Assay used: immunoSEQ multiplex PCR; TCRdb lists only in-frame clones, some missing. The repertoire includes 20,000 or so clones, 83% of them detected once, and 2.2% sits in the top ten. The sequences come from blood, collected at baseline. Source of these receptors: a person between 25 and 80 years old with non-small cell lung cancer.

This chain joins TRBV6-5 and TRBJ1-3, with D possibly matching TRBD1 (5 bases). The CDR3 contains 14 residues. Germline V gives CDR1 MNHEY, CDR2 SVGAGI. The ends were cut back, 6 bases at V and 0 bases at J, with 9 bases in the middle. The CDR3 nucleotides read TGTGCCAGCAGACAGGTGTCCTCTGGAAACACCATATATTTT. As protein: CASRQVSSGNTIYF.

The rearrangement joins TRBV19 to TRBJ2-3; TRBD2 agrees at 10 bases. Germline loops: CDR1 LNHDA, CDR2 SQIVND (reference sequence). CDR3 length: 16 amino acids. V lost 2 bases and J lost 0; bases outside the gene matches: 2. This CDR3 is CASSIWTSGSTDTQYF. The CDR3 DNA sequence: TGTGCCAGTAGTATATGGACTAGCGGTAGCACAGATACGCAGTATTTT.

This clone has only one observation. This chain uses TRBV11-2 with TRBJ1-1; D uncertain. In germline, CDR1 is SGHAT, CDR2 FQNNGV. V dropped 1 base and J dropped 4 bases, with 13 bases sitting between them. The CDR3 is made up of 15 amino acids. The CDR3 nucleotides are TGTGCCAGCAGCTTAGTCACCTTGGGGATCACTGAAGCTTTCTTT. Translating gives CASSLVTLGITEAFF.

This chain joins TRBV28 and TRBJ2-3; no reliable D call. Looked up from germline, CDR1 is MDHEN and CDR2 is SYDVKM. The CDR3 is 16 residues long. The V end lost 1 base, the J end lost 1 base, and 12 bases lay between the germline ends. The CDR3 sequence: CASSLYSSLGTDTQYF. Here the CDR3 DNA reads TGTGCCAGCAGTTTATACAGTAGTTTAGGCACAGATACGCAGTATTTT.

V is TRBV19 and J is TRBJ2-2; the match to TRBD2 covers 9 bases. The CDR3 is 14 residues long. Trimming cost V 7 bases and J 1 base; bases outside gene matches: 1. Germline CDR1 LNHDA, CDR2 SQIVND (reference sequence). The CDR3 nucleotides are TGTGCCAGTATAGCGGGAGTGAACACCGGGGAGCTGTTTTTT. This gives the protein CASIAGVNTGELFF.

The chain is built from TRBV19 and TRBJ1-2; D may be TRBD1 (5 bases). Looked up from germline, CDR1 is LNHDA and CDR2 is SQIVND (reference sequence). The ends were cut back, 5 bases at V and 2 bases at J, with 12 bases in the middle. The length of the CDR3 is 14 residues. The CDR3 DNA sequence: TGTGCCAGTAGTCCCTGGGGCACGAACTATGGCTACACCTTC. Translation: CASSPWGTNYGYTF.

This chain connects TRBV4-1 to TRBJ1-2, with unresolved D. Germline loops: CDR1 MGHRA, CDR2 YSYEKL. V dropped 1 base and J dropped 0 bases, with 12 bases sitting between them. The CDR3 covers 16 residues. The CDR3 is CASSQAAGSTNYGYTF. The CDR3 region has the DNA TGCGCCAGCAGCCAAGCTGCCGGCAGCACTAACTATGGCTACACCTTC.

This sequence joins TRBV6-5 and TRBJ1-5; D unclear. This CDR3 has 13 amino acids. Germline V gene data show CDR1 as MNHEY and CDR2 as SVGAGI. Trimming took 2 bases from V and 4 from J, leaving 6 bases between them. The CDR3 spells CASSYGGNQPQHF. DNA of the CDR3: TGTGCCAGCAGTTACGGTGGTAATCAGCCCCAGCATTTT.

V gene TRBV11-2 combines with J gene TRBJ2-4; the match to TRBD2 covers 7 bases. This CDR3 region has 14 residues. V lost 5 bases, J lost 9 bases, and 10 bases stayed unmatched. Germline-derived CDR1 and CDR2 are SGHAT and FQNNGV. CDR3 amino acids: CASSRDGLVGIQYF. The CDR3, as DNA: TGTGCCAGCAGCCGAGATGGACTAGTCGGCATTCAGTACTTC.

This chain joins TRBV7-2 and TRBJ2-1; 9 bases agree with TRBD2. With V trimmed by 2 bases and J by 3 bases, 5 bases remained unmatched. Germline V gene data show CDR1 as SGHTA and CDR2 as FQGNSA. This CDR3 has 16 amino acids. The DNA for the CDR3 is TGTGCCAGCAGCTTATTAGCGGGGGCGAACTACAATGAGCAGTTCTTC. It encodes CASSLLAGANYNEQFF.

The chain links TRBV19 to TRBJ2-6; D might be TRBD1 (5 bases). The ends were cut back, 2 bases at V and 0 bases at J, with 14 bases in the middle. The CDR3 has 18 residues. Germline-derived CDR1 and CDR2 are LNHDA and SQIVND (reference sequence). The CDR3 nucleotides are TGTGCCAGTAGTATACAGCAGGGTATTTACTCTGGGGCCAACGTCCTGACTTTC. Its protein product is CASSIQQGIYSGANVLTF. The whole variable domain, remainder taken from reference TRBV19 and TRBJ2-6, is DGGITQSPKYLFRKEGQNVTLSCEQNLNHDAMYWYRQDPGQGLRLIYYSQIVNDFQKGDIAEGYSVSREKKESFPLTVTSAQKNPTAFYLCASSIQQGIYSGANVLTFGAGSRLTVL.

V is TRBV19 and J is TRBJ2-6; maybe TRBD1 (5 bases). CDR3 length: 16 residues. CDR1 is LNHDA and CDR2 is SQIVND in the germline V gene (reference sequence). Trimming pared 7 bases from V and 4 bases from J, leaving 17 bases between. The CDR3: CASTPNLRTGANVLTF. The CDR3 DNA follows: TGTGCCAGTACCCCAAATCTTCGGACAGGGGCCAACGTCCTGACTTTC.

The chain uses TRBV11-3 and TRBJ2-1, with D possibly being TRBD1 or TRBD2 (7 bases each). V shed 7 bases and J shed 1 base, with 11 bases lying between them. This CDR3 has 14 residues. Germline V gene lookup returns CDR1 SGHNT and CDR2 YENEEA. CDR3 sequence: CASKQGGSYNEQFF. CDR3 DNA: TGTGCCAGCAAGCAGGGGGGGTCCTACAATGAGCAGTTCTTC.

In this sample, this clone turned up once. The chain combines TRBV28 with TRBJ2-1; TRBD1 matches 12 bases. V dropped 11 bases and J dropped 8; count of bases not matched to a gene: 10. Germline values: CDR1 MDHEN, CDR2 SYDVKM. This CDR3 has 14 amino acids. The CDR3 loop is CALGGQGALDEQFF. The CDR3 DNA reads TGTGCCCTTGGGGGACAGGGGGCGTTAGATGAGCAGTTCTTC.

The V and J genes are TRBV5-1 and TRBJ2-7, with 9 positions matching TRBD1. Losses at the gene ends were 3 bases for V and 6 bases for J; bases not matched to a gene: 7. CDR3 size: 14 residues. Germline V gene data show CDR1 as SGHRS and CDR2 as YFSETQ. This chain's CDR3 is CASSSGTGSAEQYF. The CDR3 coding sequence is TGCGCCAGCAGCTCCGGGACAGGGTCTGCCGAGCAGTACTTC.

The rearrangement links TRBV7-8 to TRBJ2-5; weak D call: TRBD2 (7 bases). Germline V gene lookup returns CDR1 SGHVS and CDR2 FQNEAQ. The CDR3 totals 16 residues. V was trimmed by 1 base and J by 5 bases, leaving 17 bases between them. The CDR3 sequence: CASSLVVGGGPETQYF. As DNA, the CDR3 is TGTGCCAGCAGCTTAGTAGTTGGGGGGGGGCCGGAGACCCAGTACTTC. Looking up the rest from reference TRBV7-8 and TRBJ2-5 gives the full variable domain: GAGVSQSPRYKVAKRGQDVALRCDPISGHVSLFWYQQALGQGPEFLTYFQNEAQLDKSGLPSDRFFAERPEGSVSTLKIQRTQQEDSAVYLCASSLVVGGGPETQYFGPGTRLLVL.

V gene TRBV4-3 combines with J gene TRBJ1-2; D remains ambiguous. V was shortened by 1 base and J by 5 bases, with 14 bases between the two germline ends. The CDR3 loop spans 15 amino acids. CDR1 and CDR2 from the germline V gene are LGHNA and YSLEER. The CDR3 DNA reads as TGCGCCAGCAGCCAAGTCAGAGGTATTCAATATGGCTACACCTTC. It yields the protein CASSQVRGIQYGYTF.

The rearrangement links TRBV21-1 to TRBJ1-5. TRBV21-1 corresponds to a pseudogene. The CDR3 extends over 13 amino acids. In nucleotides, the CDR3 is TGTGCCAGCAGCCCACCTACCAATCAGCCCCAGCATTTT. Protein product: CASSPPTNQPQHF.

The chain joins TRBV6-6 to TRBJ2-5; 7 bases are a match to TRBD1. Per the germline V gene, CDR1 is MNHNY and CDR2 is SVGAGI (reference sequence). Trimming removed 7 bases from V and 4 bases from J; junction bases left unmatched: 6. The CDR3 has 13 residues. Here the CDR3 DNA reads TGTGCCAGCACCTCTCGGACAGGAGAGACCCAGTACTTC. Protein sequence: CASTSRTGETQYF.

The chain combines TRBV9 with TRBJ2-1; 7 bases fit TRBD1. Per the germline V gene, CDR1 is SGDLS and CDR2 is YYNGEE. This CDR3 contains 15 residues. With 0 bases clipped from V and 6 bases from J, the junction kept 6 bases outside the gene matches. CDR3 protein: CASSVVTGLGNEQFF. In DNA, the CDR3 is TGTGCCAGCAGCGTAGTGACAGGGCTTGGCAATGAGCAGTTCTTC. Variable domain in full (rest from reference TRBV9 and TRBJ2-1): DSGVTQTPKHLITATGQRVTLRCSPRSGDLSVYWYQQSLDQGLQFLIQYYNGEERAKGNILERFSAQQFPDLHSELNLSSLELGDSALYFCASSVVTGLGNEQFFGPGTRLTVL.

This clone was found once. The rearrangement links TRBV21-1 to TRBJ1-5. TRBV21-1 is classified as a pseudogene. The CDR3 is 16 residues long. In DNA form, the CDR3 reads TGTGCCAGCAGCAAAGGAGAAGCCGCGGTCAATCAGCCCCAGCATTTT. Translation: CASSKGEAAVNQPQHF.

The genes are TRBV27 and TRBJ1-5; D is perhaps TRBD1 (6 bases). CDR3 length: 15 amino acids. Germline assignment: CDR1 MNHEY and CDR2 SMNVEV (reference sequence). The V gene lost 5 bases and the J gene lost 7 bases, with 18 bases spanning the gap. CDR3 loop: CASSTMGAGGQPQHF. The CDR3 region has the DNA TGTGCCAGCAGTACTATGGGGGCAGGCGGACAGCCCCAGCATTTT.

V usage is TRBV4-1 and J usage is TRBJ1-1; D is possibly TRBD1 (5 bases). Between the trimmed V and J ends, which lost 0 bases and 2 bases, there was a span of 10 bases. The CDR3 runs 15 residues. Germline assignment: CDR1 MGHRA and CDR2 YSYEKL. In DNA form, the CDR3 reads TGCGCCAGCAGCCAAGATAAATGGGACAACACTGAAGCTTTCTTT. Amino acid sequence: CASSQDKWDNTEAFF.

CDR3 sequence reads: CASSLVWGAKNIQYF. The CDR3 region has the DNA TGCGCCAGCAGCCTGGTTTGGGGAGCCAAAAACATTCAGTACTTC. The J gene is TRBJ2-4, the V gene TRBV4-3, with D unresolved. The CDR3 extends over 15 amino acids. The ends were cut back, 4 bases at V and 0 bases at J, with 10 bases in the middle. Per germline, CDR1 LGHNA and CDR2 YSLEER.

The CDR3: CASSDLLAPTDTQYF. CDR3 DNA: TGTGCCAGCAGTGATCTTTTGGCGCCCACAGATACGCAGTATTTT. The chain has TRBV6-1 and TRBJ2-3, with D unclear. CDR3 length: 15 residues. Germline CDR1 and CDR2: MNHNS and SASEGT. V was shortened by 3 bases and J by 2 bases, with 12 bases between the two germline ends.

This sequence joins TRBV9 and TRBJ2-2; D gene unclear. The germline V and J ends were trimmed by 0 bases and 3 bases, with 9 bases remaining between them. In germline, CDR1 is SGDLS, CDR2 YYNGEE. The CDR3 spans 15 residues. CDR3 sequence (DNA): TGTGCCAGCAGCGTAGCTTGGCAGGACACCGGGGAGCTGTTTTTT. This encodes CASSVAWQDTGELFF.

This sequence joins TRBV4-3 and TRBJ1-6; 7 bases fit TRBD1. The CDR3 spans 16 residues. CDR1 is LGHNA and CDR2 is YSLEER in the germline V gene. Trimming took 3 bases from V and 6 from J; bases not matched to a gene: 8. The chain's CDR3 is CASSQGPRDSNSPLHF. The CDR3 coding sequence is TGCGCCAGCAGCCAGGGGCCCCGGGACAGTAATTCACCCCTCCACTTT.

This clone was counted between two and nine times. This chain connects TRBV7-3 to TRBJ1-2; TRBD1 aligns across 9 bases. Trimming removed 4 bases from V and 8 bases from J; junction bases left unmatched: 5. The CDR3 is 13 residues long. Germline values: CDR1 SGHTA, CDR2 FQGTGA. CDR3 amino acids: CASSYQDRGGYTF. The CDR3 bases are TGTGCCAGCAGCTATCAGGACAGGGGAGGCTACACCTTC.

The chain links TRBV6-5 to TRBJ1-1; D may be TRBD1 (6 bases). The CDR3 spans 13 residues. Germline CDR1 MNHEY, CDR2 SVGAGI. Trimming stripped 0 bases from V and 8 bases from J, with 10 bases between. The CDR3: CASSYSGGVEAFF. Written as DNA, the CDR3 is TGTGCCAGCAGTTACTCAGGGGGTGTAGAAGCTTTCTTT.